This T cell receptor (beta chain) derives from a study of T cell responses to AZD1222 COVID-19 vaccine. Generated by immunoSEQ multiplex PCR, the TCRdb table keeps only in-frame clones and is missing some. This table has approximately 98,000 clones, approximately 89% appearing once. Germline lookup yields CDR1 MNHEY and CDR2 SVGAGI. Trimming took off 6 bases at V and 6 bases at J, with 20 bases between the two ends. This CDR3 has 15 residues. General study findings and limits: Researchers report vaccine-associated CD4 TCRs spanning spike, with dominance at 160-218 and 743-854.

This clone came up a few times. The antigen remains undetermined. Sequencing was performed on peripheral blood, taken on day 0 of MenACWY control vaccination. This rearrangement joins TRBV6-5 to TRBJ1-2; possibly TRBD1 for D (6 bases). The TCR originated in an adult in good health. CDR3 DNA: TGTGCCAGCAGGCTTTACAGGGAGTCTATGGATGGCTACACCTTC. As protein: CASRLYRESMDGYTF.